These T cell receptor beta chains were read from a single sample in a study of shared clonotypes between healthy human individuals. The data were produced by immunoSEQ multiplex PCR, yet TCRdb's version contains in-frame clones alone and is incomplete. The sample records roughly 1,100,000 clones, roughly 70% being singletons. The sequenced sample consisted of memory CD4+ T cells sorted from blood. These TCRs come from a man aged 18 to 30 in good health. CDR3s include the opening cysteine and the closing phenylalanine or tryptophan. Fields, in order: clone size, J gene, V gene, D gene, CDR3 DNA, CDR3 protein. The D gene is left open where the match is weak. Expanded clones are given a class, and other clones once, few, many or no size at all.

>once|TRBJ1-4|TRBV28|TRBD1
TGTGCCAGCATCTCAGGGGGAGGGGGCGAAAAACTGTTTTTT
CASISGGGGEKLFF
>few|TRBJ2-1|TRBV5-1|TRBD2
TGCGCCAGCAGCTTGGATGGCGGGAGGGCCTTTGGGAAGTTCTTC
CASSLDGGRAFGKFF
>NA|TRBJ1-3|TRBV6-5|NA
TGTGCCAGCAGTTACTCGCAGGAGTCTGGAAACACCATATATTTT
CASSYSQESGNTIYF
>NA|TRBJ2-2|TRBV11-2|NA
TGTGCCAGCAGCTTATCCGGCTCGGGGACCGGGGAGCTGTTTTTT
CASSLSGSGTGELFF
>NA|TRBJ2-5|TRBV30|NA
TGTGCCTGGAGTGTGGGACTCGCCCAAGAGACCCAGTACTTC
CAWSVGLAQETQYF
>NA|TRBJ2-1|TRBV10-3|TRBD2
TGTGCCACCACCCTGACTAGCGGGAGCTCCAATGAGCAGTTCTTC
CATTLTSGSSNEQFF
>NA|TRBJ2-5|TRBV7-8|NA
TGTGCCAGCACCAAAGGGGGGGGCTACGGAGAGACCCAGTACTTC
CASTKGGGYGETQYF
>NA|TRBJ1-6|TRBV10-3|NA
TGTGCCATCAGGGGGTTTGACAGACCCGGAAATAATTCACCCCTCCACTTT
CAIRGFDRPGNNSPLHF
>NA|TRBJ2-7|TRBV6-5|NA
TGTGCCAGCAGCTGGAGTGACGAGCAGTACTTC
CASSWSDEQYF
>many|TRBJ2-2|TRBV15|TRBD2
TGTGCCACCAGCAGAGTACTAGCGTTGAACACCGGGGAGCTGTTTTTT
CATSRVLALNTGELFF
>NA|TRBJ2-5|TRBV7-8|NA
TGTGCCAGCAGTTTTACAGAGCAAGAGACCCAGTACTTC
CASSFTEQETQYF
>NA|TRBJ1-6|TRBV19|NA
TGTGCCAGTAGCCCGAGGTATTCACCCCTCCACTTT
CASSPRYSPLHF
>NA|TRBJ1-6|TRBV7-8|TRBD1
TGTGCCAGCAGCACTCAGACAGGGGTTAATTCACCCCTCCACTTT
CASSTQTGVNSPLHF
>NA|TRBJ2-1|TRBV11-2|NA
TGTGCCAGCAGCTCCTCCCCCCAAGACAATGAGCAGTTCTTC
CASSSSPQDNEQFF
>NA|TRBJ2-3|TRBV5-1|NA
TGCGCCAGCAGCGAGGGAAGCCGCACAGATACGCAGTATTTT
CASSEGSRTDTQYF
>NA|TRBJ1-1|TRBV11-3|NA
TGTGCCAGCAGCTTAGTACGGGACCCCGGAGGTAACACTGAAGCTTTCTTT
CASSLVRDPGGNTEAFF
>NA|TRBJ2-7|TRBV6-6|NA
TGTGCCAGCAGTTTGAGCGCGGGGGAGCAGTACTTC
CASSLSAGEQYF
>NA|TRBJ1-4|TRBV6-1|NA
TGTGCCAGCACCCCCCGGGGGAGCCACAATGAAAAACTGTTTTTT
CASTPRGSHNEKLFF
>few|TRBJ1-1|TRBV2|TRBD1
TGTGCCAGCAGAAGACAGGGCGACACTGAAGCTTTCTTT
CASRRQGDTEAFF
>few|TRBJ1-1|TRBV6-6|NA
TGTGCCAGCAGTTACAACCAGAACACTGAAGCTTTCTTT
CASSYNQNTEAFF
>NA|TRBJ2-7|TRBV7-2|NA
TGTGCCAGCAGCTTACGGTCAGGGGCGCAGTACGAGCAGTACTTC
CASSLRSGAQYEQYF
>NA|TRBJ2-2|TRBV27|TRBD1
TGTGCCAGCAGGACAGGGACCGGGGAGCTGTTTTTT
CASRTGTGELFF
>NA|TRBJ1-6|TRBV6-6|NA
TGTGCCAGCAGCGCTACCCGGGCGGGAAATTCACCCCTCCACTTT
CASSATRAGNSPLHF
>once|TRBJ2-7|TRBV5-1|NA
TGCGCCAGCAGCTTGACAGGCACCCTTTACGAGCAGTACTTC
CASSLTGTLYEQYF
>few|TRBJ1-4|TRBV18|TRBD1
TGTGCCAGCTCGACGTCCCGGGACAGGGTTGAAAAACTGTTTTTT
CASSTSRDRVEKLFF
>NA|TRBJ2-7|TRBV18|NA
TGTGCCAGCTCACTAACAGGGTTGTTGGGCGAGCAGTACTTC
CASSLTGLLGEQYF
>NA|TRBJ2-1|TRBV5-1|TRBD2
TGCGCCAGCAGCCAGGATGCGCGGGGGTTCTCGAGCTCCTACAATGAGCAGTTCTTC
CASSQDARGFSSSYNEQFF
>NA|TRBJ2-7|TRBV5-6|NA
TGTGCCAGCAGCCGAATGAACGAGCAGTACTTC
CASSRMNEQYF
>NA|TRBJ2-1|TRBV7-8|TRBD1
TGTGCCAGCAGCTTATGGGACAGGGCGCAGGATGAGCAGTTCTTC
CASSLWDRAQDEQFF
>NA|TRBJ2-1|TRBV7-6|TRBD2
TGTGCCAGCAGCTACGGGACTAGCGTAACCTACAATGAGCAGTTCTTC
CASSYGTSVTYNEQFF
>NA|TRBJ2-7|TRBV9|NA
TGTGCCAGCAGCGTAGCTTGGGGCGAGCAGTACTTC
CASSVAWGEQYF
>few|TRBJ2-5|TRBV5-6|NA
TGTGCCAGCAGCTCCTCTATCGGACTGAGAGAGACCCAGTACTTC
CASSSSIGLRETQYF
>NA|TRBJ1-5|TRBV30|NA
TGTGCCTGGAGTCCCGACCAGAGGGGCAATCAGCCCCAGCATTTT
CAWSPDQRGNQPQHF
>few|TRBJ1-4|TRBV4-3|TRBD1
TGCGCCAGCAGCCACGATACAGGGGGCAATGAAAAACTGTTTTTT
CASSHDTGGNEKLFF
>NA|TRBJ1-3|TRBV5-1|NA
TGCGCCAGCCGCGAGGGGGTTGCTGGAAACACCATATATTTT
CASREGVAGNTIYF